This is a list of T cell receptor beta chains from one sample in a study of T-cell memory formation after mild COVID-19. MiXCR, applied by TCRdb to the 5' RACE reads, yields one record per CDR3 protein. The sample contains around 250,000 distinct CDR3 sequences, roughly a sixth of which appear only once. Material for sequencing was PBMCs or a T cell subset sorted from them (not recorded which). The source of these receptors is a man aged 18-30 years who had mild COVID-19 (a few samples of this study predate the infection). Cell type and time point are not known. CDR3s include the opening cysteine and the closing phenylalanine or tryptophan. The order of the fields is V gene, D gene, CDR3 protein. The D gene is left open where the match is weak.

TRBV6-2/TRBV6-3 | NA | CASSLDPNEQFF
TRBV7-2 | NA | CASSLEGQSETQYF
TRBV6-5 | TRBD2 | CASSFGTSGHNEQFF
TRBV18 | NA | CASSPTDTYNEQFF
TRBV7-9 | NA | CASGKRASNTGELFF
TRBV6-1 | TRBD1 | CASITPGQGADYGYTF
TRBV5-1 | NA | CASSPTPPGSNTGELFF
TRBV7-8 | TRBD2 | CASSSPAGGYNEQFF
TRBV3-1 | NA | CASSQAWDATGTEAFF
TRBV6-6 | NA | CASSPSVSGNSPLHF
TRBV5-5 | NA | CASSLDIQETQYF
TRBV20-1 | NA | CSASQEQGEQYF
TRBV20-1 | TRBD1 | CSARRQGATANTGELFF
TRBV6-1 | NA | CASSRTGNTGELFF
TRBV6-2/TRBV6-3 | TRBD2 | CASSYSPGTSGSYNEQFF
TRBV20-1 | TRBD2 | CSAPPLRGTPYEQYF
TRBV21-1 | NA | CASSKWQEKLFF
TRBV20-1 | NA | CSAFPGPNTGEMFF
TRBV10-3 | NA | CAISEFRTENGYTF
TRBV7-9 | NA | CASSFNGGGETQYF
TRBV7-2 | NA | CASSLGGFEETQYF
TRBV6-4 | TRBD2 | CASSATSGGLNEQFF
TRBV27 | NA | CASSPPPGDEQYF
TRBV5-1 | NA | CASSSRGTNTEAFF
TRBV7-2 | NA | CASSPRGNYGYTF
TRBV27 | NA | CAAGGKREKLFF
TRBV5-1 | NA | CASSPLADRTYEQYF
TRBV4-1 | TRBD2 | CASSQDYTSGNTDTQYF
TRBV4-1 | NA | CASSREALLKNTEAFF
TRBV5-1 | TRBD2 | CASSSTSGGHQETQYF
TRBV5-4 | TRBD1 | CASSFRGTDEAFF
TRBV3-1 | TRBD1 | CASSQGQGDGYTF
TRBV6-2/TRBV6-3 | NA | CASSYWGGSNIQYF
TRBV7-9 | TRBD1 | CASSTGTDLSTDTQYF
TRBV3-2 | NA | CASSGGERVAFF
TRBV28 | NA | CASTANQETQYF
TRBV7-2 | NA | CASRAGQKGDTQYF
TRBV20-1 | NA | CSALQGNTEAFF
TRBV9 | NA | CASSPGRGEADTEAFF
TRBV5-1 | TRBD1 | CASSLAQGAGNTIYF
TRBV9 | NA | CASSKSGGNTEAFF
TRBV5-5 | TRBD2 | CASRLRAGGNEQFF
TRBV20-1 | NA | CSAGAPHEQYF
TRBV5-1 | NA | CASSLMGLGTDTQYF
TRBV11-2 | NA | CASSPIQGNTGELFF
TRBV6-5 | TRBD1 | CASRRQGATDTQYF
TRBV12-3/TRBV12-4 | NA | CASRTGINIQYF
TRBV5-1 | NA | CASSIDSGEQFF
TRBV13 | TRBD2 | CASSLELAGNLRNF
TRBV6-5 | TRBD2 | CASTRVTGGPNEQFF
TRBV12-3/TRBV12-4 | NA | CASSSNAFTGQHGYTF
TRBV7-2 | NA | CASSLERTYGYTF
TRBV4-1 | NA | CASRPGRAEKLFF
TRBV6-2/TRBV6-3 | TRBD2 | CASSSLAGAGGIQYF
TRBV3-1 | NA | CASSLDPRLTDTQYF
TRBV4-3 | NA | CASSQHTQPGAAETQYF
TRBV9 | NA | CASSVDPSAANVLTF
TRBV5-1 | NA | CASSSTQRTGGNIQYF
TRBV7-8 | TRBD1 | CASSLPQGAETQYF